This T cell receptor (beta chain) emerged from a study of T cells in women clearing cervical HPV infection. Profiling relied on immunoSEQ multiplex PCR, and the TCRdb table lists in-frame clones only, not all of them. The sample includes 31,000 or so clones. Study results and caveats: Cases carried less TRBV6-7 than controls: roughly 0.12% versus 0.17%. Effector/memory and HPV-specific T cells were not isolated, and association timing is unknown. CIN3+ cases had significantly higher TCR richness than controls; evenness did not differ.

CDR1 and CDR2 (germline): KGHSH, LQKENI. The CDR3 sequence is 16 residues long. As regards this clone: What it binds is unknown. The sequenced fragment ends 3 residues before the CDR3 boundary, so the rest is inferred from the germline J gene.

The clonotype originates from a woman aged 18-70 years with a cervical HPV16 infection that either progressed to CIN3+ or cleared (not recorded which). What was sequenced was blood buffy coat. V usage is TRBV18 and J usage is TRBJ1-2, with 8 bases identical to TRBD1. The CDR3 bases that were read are TGTGCCAGCGGACCCACCCGGGACAGGTCCTACAATGAC. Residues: CASGPTRDRSYND. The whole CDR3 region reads CASGPTRDRSYNDYTF.